The 19 T cell receptor beta chains reported below all come from one sample, sequenced in a study of cytomegalovirus exposure and HLA in healthy donors. The PCR contained 60 Vbeta and 13 Jbeta primers. Produced via immunoSEQ multiplex PCR; TCRdb's table is partial and in-frame only. The profile covers 150,000 to 200,000 clones, with around 81% appearing a single time and roughly 1.6% taken by the ten largest. The sequenced material came from PBMCs. These receptors were taken from a man between 40 and 49 years old in good health and CMV-seronegative.

V usage is TRBV7-8 and J usage is TRBJ2-7; tentative D call: TRBD2 (5 bases). Germline V lookup: CDR1 SGHVS, CDR2 FQNEAQ. V gave up 5 bases and J gave up 5 bases, with 19 bases separating them. The CDR3 sequence is 15 residues long. The CDR3 protein is CASSLLAVEGDEQYF. In DNA form, the CDR3 reads TGTGCCAGCAGCCTCTTGGCCGTCGAGGGCGACGAGCAGTACTTC.

This chain links TRBV27 with TRBJ2-1; TRBD2 matches at 7 bases. V was pared by 7 bases and J by 2 bases, with 11 bases of the junction left unmatched. The CDR3 covers 16 residues. Germline V gives CDR1 MNHEY, CDR2 SMNVEV (reference sequence). In DNA, the CDR3 is TGTGCCAGCATGTTTGGGGCGGGAGTACCCTACAATGAGCAGTTCTTC. Protein product: CASMFGAGVPYNEQFF.

In its sample, this clone was seen once. V and J are TRBV10-1 and TRBJ2-5, with TRBD1 matching over 12 bases. This CDR3 is 16 amino acids long. Trimming at V came to 0 bases and at J to 5 bases, leaving 4 bases not matched to a gene. Germline V CDR1 and CDR2: WNHNN, SYGVQD (reference sequence). The CDR3, as DNA: TGCGCCAGCAGTGAGTCGGGGACAGGGGGCTCGGAGACCCAGTACTTC. Translating gives CASSESGTGGSETQYF.

The chain is built from TRBV7-3 and TRBJ1-2; 7 bases are shared with TRBD1. The CDR3 has 13 residues. The germline CDR1 and CDR2 sequences are SGHTA and FQGTGA. Trimming cost V 4 bases and J 7 bases; bases outside gene matches: 6. The DNA of the CDR3 is TGTGCCAGCAGCTCAGAGGGGGCGGGTGGCTACACCTTC. It codes for CASSSEGAGGYTF.

This chain connects TRBV2 to TRBJ2-3; possibly TRBD1 for D (5 bases). Trimming stripped 7 bases from V and 2 bases from J, with 13 bases between. The CDR3 covers 14 residues. From germline, CDR1 is SNHLY and CDR2 FYNNEI. DNA of the CDR3: TGTGCCAGCAAGGGGCAACAATACACAGATACGCAGTATTTT. Encoded protein: CASKGQQYTDTQYF. The full variable domain, rest sourced from reference TRBV2 and TRBJ2-3, is EPEVTQTPSHQVTQMGQEVILRCVPISNHLYFYWYRQILGQKVEFLVSFYNNEISEKSEIFDDQFSVERPDGSNFTLKIRSTKLEDSAMYFCASKGQQYTDTQYFGPGTRLTVL.

The chain joins TRBV19 to TRBJ2-2; the D gene is possibly TRBD2 (6 bases). This CDR3 has 11 amino acids. Germline CDR1 LNHDA, CDR2 SQIVND (reference sequence). V lost 8 bases to trimming and J lost 6 bases, with 7 bases between them. CDR3 DNA sequence: TGTGCCAGTCGGAGGGCCGGGGAGCTGTTTTTT. Protein product: CASRRAGELFF.

The V call is TRBV4-2, the J call TRBJ1-6; 8 bases are a match to TRBD1. CDR3 length equals 15 residues. J was trimmed by 8 bases and V by 0 bases; bases with no gene match: 3. Germline V lookup: CDR1 LGHNA, CDR2 YNFKEQ. CDR3 in DNA: TGTGCCAGCAGCCAAGAGGACAGGGCCTATTCACCCCTCCACTTT. It encodes CASSQEDRAYSPLHF.

The genes are TRBV27 and TRBJ2-3; 12 bases fit TRBD1. Germline V gives CDR1 MNHEY, CDR2 SMNVEV (reference sequence). The CDR3 totals 18 residues. V was pared by 1 base and J by 1 base, with 6 bases of the junction left unmatched. CDR3 sequence (DNA): TGTGCCAGCAGTTTATACCGCGGGACAGGGGGCGGCACAGATACGCAGTATTTT. Its protein is CASSLYRGTGGGTDTQYF.

This chain joins TRBV28 and TRBJ2-7, with D possibly TRBD1 on 6 matching bases. V lost 6 bases, J lost 4 bases, and 16 bases lay in between. Germline CDR1 is MDHEN and CDR2 is SYDVKM. The CDR3 has 14 amino acids. The CDR3 region is CASRYRADRYEQYF. CDR3 DNA: TGTGCCAGCAGATACAGGGCCGACCGTTACGAGCAGTACTTC. The whole variable domain, filled in from reference TRBV28 and TRBJ2-7, reads DVKVTQSSRYLVKRTGEKVFLECVQDMDHENMFWYRQDPGLGLRLIYFSYDVKMKEKGDIPEGYSVSREKKERFSLILESASTNQTSMYLCASRYRADRYEQYFGPGTRLTVT.

The chain uses TRBV15 and TRBJ1-4; TRBD1 matches at 7 bases. Germline V lookup: CDR1 LNHNV, CDR2 YYDKDF (reference sequence). CDR3 length equals 15 residues. With 4 bases clipped from V and 5 bases from J, the junction kept 7 bases outside the gene matches. The CDR3 is CATSTGGERNEKLFF. The CDR3 nucleotides are TGTGCCACCAGCACAGGGGGAGAAAGGAATGAAAAACTGTTTTTT.

In its sample, this clone was seen once. The V call is TRBV7-8, the J call TRBJ2-1; no reliable D call. Germline lookup yields CDR1 SGHVS and CDR2 FQNEAQ. The germline V and J ends were trimmed by 3 bases and 0 bases, with 9 bases remaining between them. This CDR3 comprises 15 residues. The CDR3: CASSFEPSSYNEQFF. CDR3 bases: TGTGCCAGCAGCTTCGAGCCGAGCTCCTACAATGAGCAGTTCTTC.

The genes are TRBV11-2 and TRBJ1-6; 10 bases fit TRBD1. V was clipped by 6 bases and J by 5 bases; unmatched bases: 7. From germline, CDR1 is SGHAT and CDR2 FQNNGV. The CDR3 covers 16 residues. CDR3 region: CASRPTGTGDNSPLHF. In nucleotides, the CDR3 is TGTGCCAGCAGACCTACCGGGACAGGGGATAATTCACCCCTCCACTTT. The whole variable domain, remainder taken from reference TRBV11-2 and TRBJ1-6, is EAGVAQSPRYKIIEKRQSVAFWCNPISGHATLYWYQQILGQGPKLLIQFQNNGVVDDSQLPKDRFSAERLKGVDSTLKIQPAKLEDSAVYLCASRPTGTGDNSPLHFGNGTRLTVT.

This chain uses TRBV7-3 with TRBJ1-2; 7 nucleotides match TRBD1. J was trimmed by 3 bases and V by 3 bases; bases with no gene match: 10. This CDR3 region has 16 residues. CDR1 is SGHTA, CDR2 FQGTGA, per germline. The CDR3 DNA follows: TGTGCCAGCAGCTTGGCCGGGACAGCAAATTACTATGGCTACACCTTC. It specifies CASSLAGTANYYGYTF.

The chain employs TRBV20-1 and TRBJ1-1; TRBD1 agrees at 7 bases. Germline V gene data show CDR1 as DFQATT and CDR2 as SNEGSKA (reference sequence). The CDR3 loop spans 10 amino acids. Losses at the gene ends were 8 bases for V and 6 bases for J; bases not matched to a gene: 3. CDR3 sequence reads: CSNDRAEAFF. The CDR3 bases are TGCAGTAATGACAGGGCTGAAGCTTTCTTT.

This rearrangement joins TRBV5-4 to TRBJ1-2; D might be TRBD1 (6 bases). Trimming removed 2 bases at V and 4 bases at J, with 9 bases between. The CDR3 loop spans 13 amino acids. Germline V gene data show CDR1 as SGHNT and CDR2 as YYREEE (reference sequence). CDR3 coding DNA: TGTGCCAGCAGCTTTAACAGGGTCTATGGCTACACCTTC. It encodes CASSFNRVYGYTF.

The J gene is TRBJ2-7, the V gene TRBV29-1; 9 bases agree with TRBD1. Germline loops: CDR1 SQVTM, CDR2 ANQGSEA. V lost 6 bases, J lost 5 bases, and 8 bases stayed unmatched. The CDR3 sequence is 13 residues long. CDR3 coding DNA: TGCAGCGTCCCGGGACAGGGCTTCCACGAGCAGTACTTC. Encoded protein: CSVPGQGFHEQYF.

V usage is TRBV7-9 and J usage is TRBJ2-3; D is perhaps TRBD1 (6 bases). This CDR3 comprises 13 residues. Germline V CDR1 and CDR2: SEHNR, FQNEAQ (reference sequence). Trimming pared 5 bases from V and 7 bases from J, leaving 13 bases between. The CDR3 coding sequence is TGTGCCAGCAGCGCCCCGAGGGGGAATACGCAGTATTTT. Its protein product is CASSAPRGNTQYF.

The rearrangement uses TRBV7-8 and TRBJ2-1, with 9 positions matching TRBD2. CDR1 is SGHVS, CDR2 FQNEAQ, per germline. Trimming cost V 6 bases and J 8 bases; bases outside gene matches: 11. CDR3 length: 15 residues. The CDR3 DNA is TGTGCCAGCAGTCACGCTAGCGGGGTTGGTGATGAGCAGTTCTTC. It yields the protein CASSHASGVGDEQFF.

V gene TRBV5-6 combines with J gene TRBJ1-1, with D possibly being TRBD1 (6 bases). CDR1 and CDR2 (germline): SGHDT, YYEEEE. Trimming left V 5 bases short and J 2 bases short, with 16 bases between. This CDR3 spans 15 amino acids. The CDR3 nucleotides read TGTGCCAGCAGGGAGAGGGGGGGAGGAAACACTGAAGCTTTCTTT. This gives the protein CASRERGGGNTEAFF.